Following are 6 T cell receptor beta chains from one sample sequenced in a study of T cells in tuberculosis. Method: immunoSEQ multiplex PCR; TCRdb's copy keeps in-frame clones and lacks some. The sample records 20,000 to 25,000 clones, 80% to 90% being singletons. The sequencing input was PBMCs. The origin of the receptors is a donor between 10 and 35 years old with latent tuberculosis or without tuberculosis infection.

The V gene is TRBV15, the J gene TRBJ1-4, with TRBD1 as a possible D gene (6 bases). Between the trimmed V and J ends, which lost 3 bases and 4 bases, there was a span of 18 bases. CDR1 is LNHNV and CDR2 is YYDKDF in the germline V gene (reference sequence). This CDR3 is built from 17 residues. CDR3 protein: CATSSPKNRAGNEKLFF. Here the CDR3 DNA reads TGTGCCACCAGCAGCCCCAAGAACAGGGCTGGTAATGAAAAACTGTTTTTT.

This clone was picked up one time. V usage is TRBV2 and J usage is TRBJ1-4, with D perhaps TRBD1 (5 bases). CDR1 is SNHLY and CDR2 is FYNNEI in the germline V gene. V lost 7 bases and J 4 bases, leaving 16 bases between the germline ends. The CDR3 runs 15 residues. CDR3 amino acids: CASTGGGRVNEKLFF. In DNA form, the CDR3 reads TGTGCCAGCACCGGGGGTGGCCGCGTTAATGAAAAACTGTTTTTT.

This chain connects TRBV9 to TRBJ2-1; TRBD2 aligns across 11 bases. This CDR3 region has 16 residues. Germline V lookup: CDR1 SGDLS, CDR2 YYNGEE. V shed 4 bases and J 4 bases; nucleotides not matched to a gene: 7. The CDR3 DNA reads TGTGCCAGCAGCCCCAGGGGACTAGCGGAGTACAATGAGCAGTTCTTC. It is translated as CASSPRGLAEYNEQFF.

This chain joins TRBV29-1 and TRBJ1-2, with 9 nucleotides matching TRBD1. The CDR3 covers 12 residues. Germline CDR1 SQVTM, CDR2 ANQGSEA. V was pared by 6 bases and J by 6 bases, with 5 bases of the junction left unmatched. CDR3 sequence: CSVRQGVDGYTF. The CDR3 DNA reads TGCAGCGTGCGACAGGGGGTCGATGGCTACACCTTC.

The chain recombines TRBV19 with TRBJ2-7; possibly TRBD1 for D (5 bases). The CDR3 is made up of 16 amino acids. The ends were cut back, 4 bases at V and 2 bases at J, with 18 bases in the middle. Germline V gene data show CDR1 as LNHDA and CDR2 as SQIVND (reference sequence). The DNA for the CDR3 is TGTGCCAGTAGTAGCTCCCAGGGTATAGGGACCTACGAGCAGTACTTC. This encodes CASSSSQGIGTYEQYF.

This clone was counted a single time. The CDR3, as DNA: TGCGCCAGCAGCCAAGGCCCAGGGCGGACAGATACGCAGTATTTT. Translated: CASSQGPGRTDTQYF. The V gene is TRBV4-1, the J gene TRBJ2-3; TRBD1 is a possible D gene (5 bases). V was shortened by 1 base and J by 3 bases, with 11 bases between the two germline ends. Germline CDR1 reads MGHRA; CDR2 reads YSYEKL. The CDR3 length is 15 residues.